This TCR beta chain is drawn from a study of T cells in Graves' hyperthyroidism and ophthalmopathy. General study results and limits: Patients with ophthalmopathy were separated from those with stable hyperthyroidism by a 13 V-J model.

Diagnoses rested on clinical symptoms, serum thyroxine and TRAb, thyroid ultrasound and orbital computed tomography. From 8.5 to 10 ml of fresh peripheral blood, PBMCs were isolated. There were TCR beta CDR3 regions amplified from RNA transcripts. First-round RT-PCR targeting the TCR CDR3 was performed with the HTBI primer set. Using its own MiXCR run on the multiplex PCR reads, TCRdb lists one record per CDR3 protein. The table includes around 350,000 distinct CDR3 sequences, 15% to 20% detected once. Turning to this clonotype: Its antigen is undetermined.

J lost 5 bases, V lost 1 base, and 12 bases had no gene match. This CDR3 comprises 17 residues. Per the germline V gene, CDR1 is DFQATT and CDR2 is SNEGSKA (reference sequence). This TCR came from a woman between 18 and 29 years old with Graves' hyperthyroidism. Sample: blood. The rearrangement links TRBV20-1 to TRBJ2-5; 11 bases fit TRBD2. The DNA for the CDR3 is TGCAGTGCTAGAGCCCTCACTGGACTAGCGGGTAGCGAGACCCAGTACTTC. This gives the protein CSARALTGLAGSETQYF.